This T cell receptor beta chain is drawn from a study of blood T cell repertoires in COVID-19 (dated by TCRdb to the early 2020s). For context, the study as a whole: Samples covering the acute and convalescent phases of COVID-19 were provided by collaborators in the United States, Italy and Spain. The material from the prospective study consisted of cDNA or gDNA derived from T cells, B-cell-depleted T cells, or PBMCs. The dataset comprised deeply sampled blood TCRbeta repertoires from subjects exposed to, actively infected with, or recovered from COVID-19. A freely available public database, intended as a resource for researchers studying the immune response to SARS-CoV-2, is where the repertoires were released. Samples were obtained from the ongoing ImmuneRACE study (first 160 participants) and from 1,254 subjects provided by 6 global collaborators. A de-identified subject ID, COVID-19 status, age in years and sex were almost always included in the sample metadata. Where available, HLA class I and class II types were taken from metadata supplied by the sample provider and were not determined by assay-based typing.

Whole blood was collected in K2EDTA tubes by collaborating institutions according to the institutions' own protocols. For TCRbeta analysis, collaborator samples were shipped as frozen whole blood, as isolated PBMCs, or as DNA extracted from either sample type. TCRbeta CDR3 regions were amplified from genomic DNA using the immunoSEQ Assay, a bias-controlled multiplex PCR. Turning to the authors' computational methods: Nucleated cell counts per sample were estimated from amplification of reference gene primers within the assay. Sequence reads were collapsed and filtered to measure the absolute abundance of every unique TCRbeta CDR3 rearrangement. Productive Simpson clonality was computed per sample as the square root of Simpson's diversity index over productive rearrangements. As stored in TCRdb, this immuneACCESS dataset retains in-frame rearrangements with V and J assigned. A fraction of the clones does not appear; measured against another copy, unresolved V genes explain less than half of the discrepancy, and the remainder lacks a known reason. V and J calls and clone size are copied from that table; D and trimming were computed from the DNA. The sample has approximately 160,000 clones on record, roughly 90% of them singletons. The ten largest clones add up to approximately 4% of the sample.

Trimming removed 1 base from V and 2 bases from J, leaving 12 bases between the germline ends. As encoded in the germline V gene, CDR1 is SGHRS while CDR2 is YFSETQ. Counted from cysteine to phenylalanine, this CDR3 has 15 amino acids. Only the CDR3 DNA is retained, 45 bases long and in frame from the first base. Concerning this clone itself: Its antigen remains unidentified. Base qualities were left out, and no much larger clone turns up one base away.

On the study overall, not on this receptor specifically: The amount of clinical and demographic metadata varied by source and participant and was provided uncurated.

The chain links TRBV5-1 with TRBJ2-5, and perhaps TRBD2 as D gene, on 6 matching bases. The sample taken for sequencing was peripheral blood. This clonotype was obtained from a woman aged 70 to 79 with acute or convalescent COVID-19. The nucleotide sequence reads TGCGCCAGCAGCTTGAGTCGCGGGGATCAAGAGACCCAGTACTTC. This yields the protein CASSLSRGDQETQYF. Full variable domain (CDR3 extended with the reference TRBV5-1 and TRBJ2-5 proteins): KAGVTQTPRYLIKTRGQQVTLSCSPISGHRSVSWYQQTPGQGLQFLFEYFSETQRNKGNFPGRFSGRQFSNSRSEMNVSTLELGDSALYLCASSLSRGDQETQYFGPGTRLLVL.